The 30 T cell receptor beta chains reported below all come from one sample, sequenced in a study of shared clonotypes between healthy human individuals. Sequencing used immunoSEQ multiplex PCR; TCRdb keeps in-frame clones, though not all of them. The sample consists of 230,000 or so clones, 60% to 80% of them appearing once. Sequenced input: memory CD4+ T cells sorted from blood. Subset specified: CD45RA-negative fraction. These receptors originate from a man between 25 and 39 years old in good health.

This clone was found a few times. This chain joins TRBV4-1 and TRBJ2-7, with D tentatively TRBD1 or TRBD2 (5 bases each). CDR1 and CDR2 from the germline V gene are MGHRA and YSYEKL. The CDR3 is 13 amino acids. V was shortened by 4 bases and J by 5 bases, with 12 bases between the two germline ends. CDR3 nucleotide sequence: TGCGCCAGCAGCCGCGTCCGGGGCGACGAGCAGTACTTC. Translated: CASSRVRGDEQYF.

The chain carries TRBV2 and TRBJ1-5, with TRBD1 matching over 7 bases. The germline V gene has CDR1 SNHLY and CDR2 FYNNEI. The CDR3 contains 14 residues. The J segment lost 7 bases and the V segment lost 7 bases, leaving 10 bases of the junction unmatched. The CDR3 DNA sequence: TGTGCCAGCACTTCACAGGGGATGGGGCAGCCCCAGCATTTT. Protein: CASTSQGMGQPQHF.

The gene calls are TRBV27 and TRBJ2-3, with TRBD1 identical over 9 bases. Germline values: CDR1 MNHEY, CDR2 SMNVEV (reference sequence). This CDR3 has 14 residues. V trimming: 8 bases; J trimming: 4 bases; junction bases outside the gene matches: 7. Here the CDR3 reads CASSVQGAADTQYF. CDR3 in DNA: TGTGCCAGCTCAGTACAGGGGGCCGCAGATACGCAGTATTTT.

V usage is TRBV7-9 and J usage is TRBJ2-3; no firm D call. The CDR3 has 12 amino acids. The germline V and J ends were trimmed by 3 bases and 4 bases, with 5 bases remaining between them. Looked up from germline, CDR1 is SEHNR and CDR2 is FQNEAQ (reference sequence). This CDR3 is CASSLFADTQYF. In DNA, the CDR3 is TGTGCCAGCAGCTTGTTTGCAGATACGCAGTATTTT.

The rearrangement uses TRBV28 and TRBJ2-5; a possible D gene is TRBD2 (6 bases). Germline V CDR1 and CDR2: MDHEN, SYDVKM. The CDR3 sequence is 12 residues long. Trimming pared 6 bases from V and 5 bases from J, leaving 10 bases between. The CDR3 here is CASRGGEETQYF. DNA of the CDR3: TGTGCCAGCAGGGGGGGTGAGGAGACCCAGTACTTC.

This chain links TRBV5-1 with TRBJ1-4; D gene unclear. V was clipped by 4 bases and J by 8 bases, with 15 bases between them. The CDR3 has 14 amino acids. Germline values: CDR1 SGHRS, CDR2 YFSETQ. CDR3 amino acids: CASSIHQSEEKLFF. The DNA for the CDR3 is TGCGCCAGCAGCATACACCAGTCGGAGGAAAAACTGTTTTTT.

This clone was seen only a few times. The chain is built from TRBV7-2 and TRBJ2-3; D remains ambiguous. The V gene's germline CDR1 is SGHTA and CDR2 FQGNSA. Between the trimmed V and J ends, which lost 4 bases and 9 bases, there was a span of 14 bases. This CDR3 region has 13 residues. The CDR3 loop is CASSSSPTATQYF. The CDR3 nucleotides are TGTGCCAGCAGCTCCAGCCCCACCGCGACGCAGTATTTT. Combining the CDR3 with reference TRBV7-2 and TRBJ2-3 gives the whole variable domain GAGVSQSPSNKVTEKGKDVELRCDPISGHTALYWYRQSLGQGLEFLIYFQGNSAPDKSGLPSDRFSAERTGGSVSTLTIQRTQQEDSAVYLCASSSSPTATQYFGPGTRLTVL.

V usage is TRBV5-6 and J usage is TRBJ1-5, with D possibly being TRBD1 (5 bases). This CDR3 spans 15 amino acids. Trimming removed 0 bases at V and 4 bases at J, with 11 bases between. Germline V CDR1 and CDR2: SGHDT, YYEEEE. This CDR3 is CASSLDQGRNQPQHF. CDR3 nucleotide sequence: TGTGCCAGCAGCTTGGACCAGGGTAGGAATCAGCCCCAGCATTTT.

The chain combines TRBV5-1 with TRBJ2-5; D is unresolved. Trimming shortened V by 5 bases and J by 5 bases, and 19 bases separated the two germline ends. In germline, CDR1 is SGHRS, CDR2 YFSETQ. CDR3 size: 15 residues. This CDR3 reads CASRPTPFSGETQYF. Written as DNA, the CDR3 is TGCGCCAGCAGACCTACGCCCTTCAGTGGGGAGACCCAGTACTTC.

The chain uses TRBV2 and TRBJ1-3; D might be TRBD1 (6 bases). CDR1 is SNHLY and CDR2 is FYNNEI in the germline V gene. The ends were cut back, 9 bases at V and 1 base at J, with 13 bases in the middle. CDR3 length: 14 amino acids. CDR3 region: CASSNRVSGNTIYF. The DNA of the CDR3 is TGTGCCAGTTCCAACAGGGTTTCTGGAAACACCATATATTTT.

This clone was observed once. The chain couples TRBV5-1 to TRBJ2-1, with 7 nucleotides matching TRBD1. The CDR3 consists of 17 residues. The germline gives CDR1 SGHRS, CDR2 YFSETQ. The J segment lost 3 bases and the V segment lost 2 bases, leaving 11 bases of the junction unmatched. CDR3 protein: CASSFTGAPTLYNEQFF. The DNA for the CDR3 is TGCGCCAGCAGCTTTACAGGGGCGCCGACCCTCTACAATGAGCAGTTCTTC.

This sequence joins TRBV9 and TRBJ2-1, with 7 bases fitting TRBD2. V gave up 4 bases and J gave up 5 bases; unmatched junction bases: 12. Per germline, CDR1 SGDLS and CDR2 YYNGEE. The length of the CDR3 is 16 residues. The CDR3 loop reads CASSSFGGSRNNEQFF. In DNA, the CDR3 is TGTGCCAGCAGCTCTTTTGGCGGGAGTAGGAACAATGAGCAGTTCTTC.

CDR3 bases: TGTGCCAGCAGGAGAGTTAACAGGGACACAGATACGCAGTATTTT. This translates into CASRRVNRDTDTQYF. The V gene is TRBV6-6, the J gene TRBJ2-3; perhaps TRBD1 as D (6 bases). This CDR3 is 15 amino acids long. The V and J ends lost 6 bases and 2 bases respectively, with 15 bases between them. Germline V CDR1 and CDR2: MNHNY, SVGAGI (reference sequence).

The chain carries TRBV7-3 and TRBJ1-5; a weak D match, TRBD1 (6 bases). Between the trimmed V and J ends, which lost 5 bases and 7 bases, there was a span of 18 bases. CDR3 length: 15 amino acids. Germline V lookup: CDR1 SGHTA, CDR2 FQGTGA. In DNA form, the CDR3 reads TGTGCCAGCAGCCTTGTCGGGGGCGCGGGGCAGCCCCAGCATTTT. Translated, it gives CASSLVGGAGQPQHF.

This clone was picked up a small number of times. The rearrangement joins TRBV25-1 to TRBJ2-1; the match to TRBD2 covers 11 bases. The CDR3 loop spans 16 amino acids. The germline V gene has CDR1 MGHDK and CDR2 SYGVNS. V shed 8 bases, J shed 4 bases, and the junction held 10 bases outside the gene matches. CDR3 sequence reads: CASARYGTSGYNEQFF. CDR3 DNA sequence: TGTGCCAGCGCTCGCTATGGGACTAGCGGATACAATGAGCAGTTCTTC. Variable domain in full (rest from reference TRBV25-1 and TRBJ2-1): EADIYQTPRYLVIGTGKKITLECSQTMGHDKMYWYQQDPGMELHLIHYSYGVNSTEKGDLSSESTVSRIRTEHFPLTLESARPSHTSQYLCASARYGTSGYNEQFFGPGTRLTVL.

A remark on this clone: A much more abundant neighbour one base away suggests this may be a read error. The chain recombines TRBV28 with TRBJ2-5, with D uncertain. V was shortened by 5 bases and J by 2 bases, with 3 bases between the two germline ends. The CDR3 covers 11 residues. The germline V gene encodes CDR1 MDHEN and CDR2 SYDVKM. CDR3 protein: CASSRQETQYF. The CDR3 DNA is TGTGCCAGCAGTCGACAAGAGACCCAGTACTTC.

The table lists this clone with a count of one. CDR3 in amino acids: CASTRTGTNEKLFF. CDR3 bases: TGTGCCAGCACCCGGACAGGGACTAATGAAAAACTGTTTTTT. J is TRBJ1-4 and V is TRBV6-1; 8 positions match TRBD1. The CDR3 covers 14 residues. Germline V gene data show CDR1 as MNHNS and CDR2 as SASEGT. V gave up 7 bases and J gave up 2 bases; unmatched junction bases: 3.

The V call is TRBV29-1, the J call TRBJ2-3; tentatively, D is TRBD2 (6 bases). The CDR3 runs to 14 residues. Germline V lookup: CDR1 SQVTM, CDR2 ANQGSEA. V lost 6 bases to trimming and J lost 6 bases, with 19 bases between them. The CDR3 here is CSVRGRTRGDTQYF. The CDR3 DNA reads TGCAGCGTACGTGGGAGGACGAGAGGGGATACGCAGTATTTT.

This clone was recorded at least ten times. The V gene is TRBV4-2, the J gene TRBJ2-3, with 7 bases identical to TRBD2. CDR3 length: 14 amino acids. Per germline, CDR1 LGHNA and CDR2 YNFKEQ. The junction had 6 bases not matched to a gene; V was cut back by 0 bases and J by 9 bases. The CDR3 spells CASSQDRGDKTQYF. CDR3 in DNA: TGTGCCAGCAGCCAAGATCGGGGGGATAAGACGCAGTATTTT.

This clone was detected once. The chain recombines TRBV7-6 with TRBJ2-1; no clear D. CDR3 size: 15 residues. The germline V gene encodes CDR1 SGHVS and CDR2 FNYEAQ. The ends were cut back, 1 base at V and 7 bases at J, with 14 bases in the middle. The CDR3 region is CASSLDSSYLNEQFF. The DNA of the CDR3 is TGTGCCAGCAGCTTAGACTCCTCTTACCTAAATGAGCAGTTCTTC.

This clone is a singleton in its sample. This chain uses TRBV12-2 with TRBJ2-7; the listed D gene, TRBD1, was not tested against the DNA. TRBV12-2 is given as a pseudogene. The CDR3 is made up of 14 amino acids. CDR3 DNA sequence: TGTGCCAGTAGGGACATCCAGATGGGCTACGAGCAGTACTTC. Translating it yields CASRDIQMGYEQYF.

The rearrangement joins TRBV7-2 to TRBJ1-5; D gene ambiguous. The CDR3 loop spans 13 amino acids. Per the germline V gene, CDR1 is SGHTA and CDR2 is FQGNSA. V dropped 5 bases and J dropped 2 bases, with 7 bases sitting between them. This CDR3 is CASSPYGNQPQHF. In nucleotides, the CDR3 is TGTGCCAGCAGCCCCTACGGCAATCAGCCCCAGCATTTT.

This clone was found many times. The gene calls are TRBV9 and TRBJ2-7, with D possibly TRBD2 on 6 matching bases. This CDR3 has 14 residues. Germline V gives CDR1 SGDLS, CDR2 YYNGEE. V gave up 3 bases and J gave up 5 bases, with 15 bases separating them. The CDR3 loop is CASSGGPGVDEQYF. CDR3 nucleotides: TGTGCCAGCAGCGGTGGCCCGGGGGTCGACGAGCAGTACTTC.

This clone was counted a few times. This rearrangement joins TRBV6-5 to TRBJ2-1, with D tentatively TRBD2 (5 bases). This CDR3 comprises 14 residues. Trimming cost V 5 bases and J 5 bases, with 13 bases left between them. Germline lookup yields CDR1 MNHEY and CDR2 SVGAGI. The CDR3 DNA reads as TGTGCCAGCAGTCTGCAAACTAGGAACAATGAGCAGTTCTTC. Translating gives CASSLQTRNNEQFF.

The chain couples TRBV15 to TRBJ2-3; TRBD2 is a possible D gene (6 bases). The CDR3 spans 15 residues. Trimming removed 5 bases at V and 5 bases at J, with 17 bases between. In germline, CDR1 is LNHNV, CDR2 YYDKDF (reference sequence). CDR3 nucleotide sequence: TGTGCCACCAGCCCCGGAGGGCCCTCAGGAGATACGCAGTATTTT. This translates into CATSPGGPSGDTQYF.

CDR3 sequence (DNA): TGTGCCAGCAGTTGGACAGGAAACACTGAAGCTTTCTTT. It translates to CASSWTGNTEAFF. The chain recombines TRBV7-2 with TRBJ1-1; 7 bases are a match to TRBD1. The CDR3 has 13 residues. The V segment lost 6 bases and the J segment 2 bases; nucleotides outside the gene matches: 3. The germline gives CDR1 SGHTA, CDR2 FQGNSA.

This clone was detected only a few times. The CDR3 sequence: CASSPRVSARQETQYF. CDR3 bases: TGTGCCAGCAGCCCACGGGTCTCGGCGCGGCAAGAGACCCAGTACTTC. The V and J genes are TRBV11-2 and TRBJ2-5; D unclear. The CDR3 contains 16 residues. V was cut by 5 bases and J by 2 bases, with 18 bases left in between. Looked up from germline, CDR1 is SGHAT and CDR2 is FQNNGV.

V and J are TRBV15 and TRBJ2-7; 13 bases fit TRBD2. Trimming at V came to 1 base and at J to 2 bases, leaving 5 bases not matched to a gene. Germline CDR1 and CDR2: LNHNV and YYDKDF (reference sequence). The CDR3 has 17 residues. The chain's CDR3 is CATSRAVGTSGAYEQYF. The CDR3 region has the DNA TGTGCCACCAGCAGAGCAGTAGGGACTAGCGGGGCCTACGAGCAGTACTTC.

The chain couples TRBV5-1 to TRBJ2-1, with a possible D match to TRBD1 (6 bases). There are 14 residues in the CDR3. Germline values: CDR1 SGHRS, CDR2 YFSETQ. V lost 7 bases, J lost 3 bases, and 14 bases lay in between. The CDR3 region is CASFNGQYYNEQFF. CDR3 sequence (DNA): TGCGCCAGCTTCAACGGACAGTACTACAATGAGCAGTTCTTC.

The count of this clone is one. The chain links TRBV7-2 to TRBJ2-7, with 8 bases fitting TRBD2. The CDR3 length is 15 residues. The J segment lost 3 bases and the V segment lost 0 bases, leaving 4 bases of the junction unmatched. The germline V gene encodes CDR1 SGHTA and CDR2 FQGNSA. The chain's CDR3 is CASSLAPGGSYEQYF. CDR3 in DNA: TGTGCCAGCAGCTTAGCTCCGGGGGGGAGCTACGAGCAGTACTTC. Combining the CDR3 with reference TRBV7-2 and TRBJ2-7 gives the whole variable domain GAGVSQSPSNKVTEKGKDVELRCDPISGHTALYWYRQSLGQGLEFLIYFQGNSAPDKSGLPSDRFSAERTGGSVSTLTIQRTQQEDSAVYLCASSLAPGGSYEQYFGPGTRLTVT.